This T cell receptor (beta chain) was sequenced for a study of blood T cell repertoires in COVID-19 (dated by TCRdb to about 2020). Concerning the study at large: Collaborator samples came from the United States, Italy and Spain and covered acute and convalescent phases of COVID-19. The material from the prospective study consisted of cDNA or gDNA derived from T cells, B-cell-depleted T cells, or PBMCs. Subjects who had been exposed to COVID-19, were actively infected with it, or had recovered from it provided the deeply sampled blood TCRbeta repertoires that made up the dataset. The repertoires were released in a freely available public database meant as a resource for research on the immune response to SARS-CoV-2. Samples came from the ongoing ImmuneRACE study (first 160 participants) plus 1,254 subjects from 6 global collaborators. The sample metadata nearly always contained a de-identified subject ID, COVID-19 status, age in years and sex. Where HLA class I and class II types were available, the types were taken from metadata supplied by the sample provider, not from assay-based typing.

Collaborating institutions collected whole blood in K2EDTA tubes following their own protocols. For TCRbeta analysis, collaborators shipped samples as frozen whole blood, isolated PBMCs, or DNA extracted from either of those sample types. As for this clone: No antigen is known for it. One base away there is no much larger clone; base qualities are not given.

V and J lose 8 bases and 2 bases, and a span of 9 bases separates them. CDR1 is given as LNHDA and CDR2 as SQIVND, both from the germline V gene (reference sequence). The CDR3 goes from the cysteine to the phenylalanine over 12 residues. Only the CDR3 DNA is retained, 36 bases long and in frame from the first base. The investigation overall reported the following: The quantity of clinical and demographic metadata differed by source and by participant and was supplied without curation.

TCRbeta CDR3 regions were amplified from genomic DNA by means of the immunoSEQ Assay, a bias-controlled multiplex PCR. In the paper's pipeline: Nucleated cell counts per sample were estimated from amplification of reference gene primers within the assay. Sequence reads were collapsed and filtered to measure the absolute abundance of every unique TCRbeta CDR3 rearrangement. For each sample, productive Simpson clonality was calculated by taking the square root of Simpson's diversity index across productive rearrangements. Not all clones reach the TCRdb copy of this immuneACCESS table, which keeps in-frame sequences only. Checked studies attribute under half of the gap to unresolved V genes and leave the rest unexplained. V and J calls and clone size follow that table, whereas D and trimming were derived from the DNA. The sample table shows a few hundred thousand clones, and just over 85% are seen once. Of the sample, 2.5% to 3% is held by the ten largest clones.

The specimen was peripheral blood. The chain joins TRBV19 to TRBJ2-5; no D segment can be confidently identified. The TCR originated in a woman in her twenties or thirties with active or convalescent COVID-19. The nucleotide sequence is given as TGTGCCAGTGGCAGTACACAAGAGACCCAGTACTTC. This encodes CASGSTQETQYF.